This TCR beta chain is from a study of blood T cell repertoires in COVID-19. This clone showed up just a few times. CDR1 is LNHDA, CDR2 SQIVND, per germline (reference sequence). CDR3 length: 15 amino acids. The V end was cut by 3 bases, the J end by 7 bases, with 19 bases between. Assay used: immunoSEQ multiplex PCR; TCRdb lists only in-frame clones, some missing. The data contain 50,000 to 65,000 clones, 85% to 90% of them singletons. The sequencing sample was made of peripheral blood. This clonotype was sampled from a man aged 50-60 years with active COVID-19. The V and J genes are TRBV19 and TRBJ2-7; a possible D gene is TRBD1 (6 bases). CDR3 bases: TGTGCCAGTAGTATCCGGGACACAGGTCTTTGGGAGCAGTACTTC. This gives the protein CASSIRDTGLWEQYF.